This record looks at one T cell receptor beta chain sequence and its context. Its cognate antigen is unknown. This entry is derived from a study of OX40 agonist ivuxolimab in advanced cancers. Study details: An agonistic human IgG2 monoclonal antibody against OX40 (CD134) was given. Participants averaged 60 years of age (range about 23 to 90) and were roughly 83% male. Patients with prior anti-PD-1, anti-PD-L1 or anti-CTLA-4 therapy were eligible; approximately 40% had some. General study points: Expanded peripheral T-cell antigen specificity went undetermined.

Only in-frame clones appear in the TCRdb table, and some are missing; sequencing was by immunoSEQ multiplex PCR. Of around 70,000 clones listed, about 91% are singletons. This CDR3 is built from 14 residues. Trimming took 4 bases from V and 7 from J; bases not matched to a gene: 6. Germline loops: CDR1 SGHVS, CDR2 FNYEAQ. The chain employs TRBV7-6 and TRBJ2-1; 8 bases are shared with TRBD2. Specimen: CD4+ or CD8+ T cells sorted from blood, collected in a trial of the OX40 agonist ivuxolimab. The sequence derives from an adult with an advanced solid tumor such as melanoma, head and neck, liver or kidney cancer. The CDR3 protein is CASSSSGRVNEQFF. The CDR3 DNA is TGTGCCAGCAGCTCAAGCGGGAGAGTTAATGAGCAGTTCTTC.